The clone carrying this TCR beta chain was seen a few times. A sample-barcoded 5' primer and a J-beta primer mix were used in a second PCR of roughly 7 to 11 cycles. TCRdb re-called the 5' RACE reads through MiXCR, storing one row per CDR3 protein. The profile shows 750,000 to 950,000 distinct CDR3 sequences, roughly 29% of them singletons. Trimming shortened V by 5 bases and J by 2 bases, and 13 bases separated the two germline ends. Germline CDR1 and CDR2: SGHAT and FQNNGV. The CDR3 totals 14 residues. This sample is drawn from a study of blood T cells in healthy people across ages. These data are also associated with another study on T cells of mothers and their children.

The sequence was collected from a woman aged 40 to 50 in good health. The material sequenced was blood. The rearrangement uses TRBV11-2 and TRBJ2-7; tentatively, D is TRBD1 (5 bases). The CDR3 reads CASSLHDSAYEQYF. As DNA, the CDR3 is TGTGCCAGCAGCCTACACGACAGTGCCTACGAGCAGTACTTC.